A selection of T cell receptor beta chains follows, all from one sample in a study of PD-L1 blockade in urothelial cancer. Sequencing was performed with immunoSEQ multiplex PCR; in TCRdb, only in-frame clones are kept and a portion is missing. The table has roughly 51,000 clones, 86% seen once. The starting material was PBMCs, obtained around atezolizumab (anti-PD-L1) treatment. The origin of the receptors is a man aged 55 to 70 with urothelial cancer. Each CDR3 is given with its conserved first and last residue. Fields, in order: D gene, clone size, V gene, J gene, CDR3 DNA, CDR3 protein. The D gene is left open where the match is weak. Size tells how often a clone was seen (once, few, many) or the class of an expanded clone, and some rows leave it out.

D gene: TRBD2; clone size: -; V gene: TRBV29-1; J gene: TRBJ2-2; CDR3 DNA: TGCAGCGTCGGGGGGGGCGCCGGGGAGCTGTTTTTT; CDR3 protein: CSVGGGAGELFF
D gene: -; clone size: -; V gene: TRBV7-8; J gene: TRBJ1-1; CDR3 DNA: TGTGCCAGCAGCTTAGCTACCAGGGTCGCTGAAGCTTTCTTT; CDR3 protein: CASSLATRVAEAFF
D gene: -; clone size: once; V gene: TRBV6-4; J gene: TRBJ1-1; CDR3 DNA: TGTGCCAGCAGGAGTTGGACAGAGAACACTGAAGCTTTCTTT; CDR3 protein: CASRSWTENTEAFF
D gene: -; clone size: -; V gene: TRBV6-5; J gene: TRBJ1-5; CDR3 DNA: TGTGCCAGCAAAGAGAATAGCAATCAGCCCCAGCATTTT; CDR3 protein: CASKENSNQPQHF
D gene: TRBD2; clone size: -; V gene: TRBV29-1; J gene: TRBJ2-5; CDR3 DNA: TGCAGCGATGCGGGAGGGCAAGGGGCCCAGTACTTC; CDR3 protein: CSDAGGQGAQYF
D gene: TRBD2; clone size: -; V gene: TRBV2; J gene: TRBJ2-7; CDR3 DNA: TGTGCCAGCAGTGCTGAAGCGGGAGCCTCCTACGAGCAGTACTTC; CDR3 protein: CASSAEAGASYEQYF
D gene: -; clone size: -; V gene: TRBV5-4; J gene: TRBJ1-1; CDR3 DNA: TGTGCCAGCACCCCAAGGGGCAGAGACACTGAAGCTTTCTTT; CDR3 protein: CASTPRGRDTEAFF
D gene: -; clone size: -; V gene: TRBV19; J gene: TRBJ2-4; CDR3 DNA: TGTGCCAGTAGTTACGTAGGAGGCAGAGAAAACATTCAGTACTTC; CDR3 protein: CASSYVGGRENIQYF
D gene: TRBD1; clone size: -; V gene: TRBV7-3; J gene: TRBJ1-4; CDR3 DNA: TGTGCCAGCAGCGCTCTGGGACAGGAAGTTGCAACTAATGAAAAACTGTTTTTT; CDR3 protein: CASSALGQEVATNEKLFF
D gene: -; clone size: -; V gene: TRBV28; J gene: TRBJ2-7; CDR3 DNA: TGTGCCAGCGGGACAAGTCCCTACGAGCAGTACTTC; CDR3 protein: CASGTSPYEQYF
D gene: TRBD1; clone size: few; V gene: TRBV19; J gene: TRBJ2-7; CDR3 DNA: TGTGCCAGTAGTATCGAGTTGCTTGGGACAGGGGGGGTCGAGCAGTACTTC; CDR3 protein: CASSIELLGTGGVEQYF
D gene: -; clone size: -; V gene: TRBV5-1; J gene: TRBJ2-1; CDR3 DNA: TGCGCCACCAAGAACGAGCTCCCGGGAAATGAGCAGTTCTTC; CDR3 protein: CATKNELPGNEQFF
D gene: -; clone size: -; V gene: TRBV6-1; J gene: TRBJ2-5; CDR3 DNA: TGTGCCAGCAGTGAAAATCCTAGCCCTCCGTCGGAGACCCAGTACTTC; CDR3 protein: CASSENPSPPSETQYF
D gene: TRBD1; clone size: -; V gene: TRBV30; J gene: TRBJ1-6; CDR3 DNA: TGTGCCTGGAGTGTCCGGACAGGGGGCTCGGATAATTCACCCCTCCACTTT; CDR3 protein: CAWSVRTGGSDNSPLHF
D gene: TRBD1; clone size: -; V gene: TRBV5-1; J gene: TRBJ1-1; CDR3 DNA: TGCGCCAGCAGCGACAGGGAGGACACTGAAGCTTTCTTT; CDR3 protein: CASSDREDTEAFF
D gene: -; clone size: once; V gene: TRBV9; J gene: TRBJ2-3; CDR3 DNA: TGTGCCAGCAGTGAGATTGGCACAGATACGCAGTATTTT; CDR3 protein: CASSEIGTDTQYF
D gene: TRBD1; clone size: -; V gene: TRBV7-2; J gene: TRBJ2-7; CDR3 DNA: TGTGCCAGCAGCGTCGACAGGGGAAGGCTCTACGAGCAGTACTTC; CDR3 protein: CASSVDRGRLYEQYF
D gene: TRBD1; clone size: -; V gene: TRBV29-1; J gene: TRBJ2-7; CDR3 DNA: TGCAGCGTTCTCTCGGGACAGGTCTCGTGGCCCTACGAGCAGTACTTC; CDR3 protein: CSVLSGQVSWPYEQYF
D gene: TRBD2; clone size: -; V gene: TRBV9; J gene: TRBJ2-2; CDR3 DNA: TGTGCCAGCAGCACATTAGGACTAGCGGGGGGGATCGGGGAGCTGTTTTTT; CDR3 protein: CASSTLGLAGGIGELFF
D gene: TRBD1; clone size: once; V gene: TRBV5-1; J gene: TRBJ2-6; CDR3 DNA: TGCGCCAGCAGCTTACTAACAGGGGGATCCGGGGCCAACGTCCTGACTTTC; CDR3 protein: CASSLLTGGSGANVLTF
D gene: -; clone size: few; V gene: TRBV30; J gene: TRBJ2-3; CDR3 DNA: TGTGCCTGGAGTGGCGATACTAGCACAGATACGCAGTATTTT; CDR3 protein: CAWSGDTSTDTQYF
D gene: -; clone size: -; V gene: TRBV28; J gene: TRBJ1-1; CDR3 DNA: TGTGCCAGCGGCTGGGGCCTGATTACCACTGAAGCTTTCTTT; CDR3 protein: CASGWGLITTEAFF
D gene: TRBD1; clone size: many; V gene: TRBV7-8; J gene: TRBJ1-3; CDR3 DNA: TGTGCCAGCAGCCCTCCGACAGGGCTCCGCTCTGGAAACACCATATATTTT; CDR3 protein: CASSPPTGLRSGNTIYF
D gene: -; clone size: -; V gene: TRBV6-1; J gene: TRBJ2-5; CDR3 DNA: TGTGCCAGCTCCCCCGTCGGTGGTTCGTGGGACTCGACGTACTTC; CDR3 protein: CASSPVGGSWDSTYF
D gene: -; clone size: -; V gene: TRBV6-6; J gene: TRBJ1-4; CDR3 DNA: TGTGCCAGCACCGAACAGGGAAGGAGGGAAAAACTGTTTTTT; CDR3 protein: CASTEQGRREKLFF
D gene: TRBD2; clone size: once; V gene: TRBV9; J gene: TRBJ2-2; CDR3 DNA: TGTGCCAGCAGCGTAGCTTCTAGCGGGTCTGGTGCCGGGGAGCTGTTTTTT; CDR3 protein: CASSVASSGSGAGELFF
D gene: TRBD1; clone size: -; V gene: TRBV28; J gene: TRBJ1-2; CDR3 DNA: TGTGCCAGCACCATGGGACAGAACTATGGCTACACCTTC; CDR3 protein: CASTMGQNYGYTF